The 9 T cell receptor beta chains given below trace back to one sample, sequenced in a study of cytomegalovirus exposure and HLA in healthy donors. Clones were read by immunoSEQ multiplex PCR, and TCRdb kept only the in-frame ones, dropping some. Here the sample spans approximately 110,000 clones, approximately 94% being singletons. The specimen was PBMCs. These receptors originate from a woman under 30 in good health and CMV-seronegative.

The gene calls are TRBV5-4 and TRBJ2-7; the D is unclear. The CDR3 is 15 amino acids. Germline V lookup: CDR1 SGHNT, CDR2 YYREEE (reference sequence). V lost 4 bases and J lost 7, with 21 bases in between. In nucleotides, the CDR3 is TGTGCCAGCAGCCCGTCCGGCGCCCTAACGGAGGAGCAGTACTTC. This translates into CASSPSGALTEEQYF. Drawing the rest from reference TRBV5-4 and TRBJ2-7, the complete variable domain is ETGVTQSPTHLIKTRGQQVTLRCSSQSGHNTVSWYQQALGQGPQFIFQYYREEENGRGNFPPRFSGLQFPNYSSELNVNALELDDSALYLCASSPSGALTEEQYFGPGTRLTVT.

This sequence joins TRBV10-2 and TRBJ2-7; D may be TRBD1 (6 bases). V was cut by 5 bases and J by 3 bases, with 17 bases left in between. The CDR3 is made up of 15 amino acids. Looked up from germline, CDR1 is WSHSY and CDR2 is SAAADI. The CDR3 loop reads CASSNFRDIDYEQYF. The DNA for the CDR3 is TGCGCCAGCAGTAACTTCCGGGACATAGACTACGAGCAGTACTTC.

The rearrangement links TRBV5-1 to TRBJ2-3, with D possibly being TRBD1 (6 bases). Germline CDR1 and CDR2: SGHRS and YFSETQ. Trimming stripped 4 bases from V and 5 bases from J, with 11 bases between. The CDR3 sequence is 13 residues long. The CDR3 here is CASSDTGRDTQYF. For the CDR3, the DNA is TGCGCCAGCAGCGATACAGGGAGAGATACGCAGTATTTT.

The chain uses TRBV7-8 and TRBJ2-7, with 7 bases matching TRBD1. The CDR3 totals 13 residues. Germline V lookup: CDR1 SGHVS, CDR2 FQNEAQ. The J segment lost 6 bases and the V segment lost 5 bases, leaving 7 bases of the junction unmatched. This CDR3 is CASSIRQGFEQYF. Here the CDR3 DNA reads TGTGCCAGCAGCATCCGACAGGGATTCGAGCAGTACTTC.

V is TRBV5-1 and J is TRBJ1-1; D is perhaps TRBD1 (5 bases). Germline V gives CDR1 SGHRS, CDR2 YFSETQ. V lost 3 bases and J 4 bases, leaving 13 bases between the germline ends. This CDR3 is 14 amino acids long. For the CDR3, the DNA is TGCGCCAGCAGCTCACCACAGGAGGGCACTGAAGCTTTCTTT. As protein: CASSSPQEGTEAFF.

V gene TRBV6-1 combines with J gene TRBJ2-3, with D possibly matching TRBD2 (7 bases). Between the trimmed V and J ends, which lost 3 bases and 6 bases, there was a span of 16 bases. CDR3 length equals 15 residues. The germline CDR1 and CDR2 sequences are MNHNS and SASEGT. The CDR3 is CASSERGGYWDTQYF. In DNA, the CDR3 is TGTGCCAGCAGTGAGAGGGGGGGCTATTGGGATACGCAGTATTTT.

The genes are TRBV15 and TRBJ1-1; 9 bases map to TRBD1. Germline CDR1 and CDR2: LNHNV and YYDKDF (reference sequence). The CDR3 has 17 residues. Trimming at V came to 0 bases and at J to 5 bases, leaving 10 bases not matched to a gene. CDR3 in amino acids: CATSRDLLDRGITEAFF. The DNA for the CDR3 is TGTGCCACCAGCAGAGACCTTTTGGACAGGGGCATTACTGAAGCTTTCTTT.

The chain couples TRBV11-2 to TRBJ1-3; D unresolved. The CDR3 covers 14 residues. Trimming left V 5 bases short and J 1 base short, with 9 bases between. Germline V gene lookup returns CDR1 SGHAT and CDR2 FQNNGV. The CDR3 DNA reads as TGTGCCAGCAGCCTGTACTTATCTGGAAACACCATATATTTT. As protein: CASSLYLSGNTIYF.

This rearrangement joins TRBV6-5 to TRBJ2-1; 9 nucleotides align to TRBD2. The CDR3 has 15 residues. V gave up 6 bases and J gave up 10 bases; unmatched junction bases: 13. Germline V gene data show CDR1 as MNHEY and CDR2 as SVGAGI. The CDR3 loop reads CASSPGAGGLREQFF. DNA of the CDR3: TGTGCCAGCAGCCCAGGGGCGGGGGGGCTCAGGGAGCAGTTCTTC.